These 3 T cell receptor beta chains share one sample of origin, sequenced in a study of blood T cell repertoires in COVID-19. TCRdb's copy holds only in-frame clones and misses some; the assay was immunoSEQ multiplex PCR. The table includes 150,000 to 200,000 clones, approximately 86% detected once. Material for sequencing was peripheral blood. Receptors were obtained from a man between 65 and 80 years old with active or convalescent COVID-19.

The genes are TRBV7-9 and TRBJ1-5; a weak D match, TRBD1 (6 bases). CDR3 size: 14 residues. Germline-derived CDR1 and CDR2 are SEHNR and FQNEAQ (reference sequence). V lost 5 bases to trimming and J lost 5 bases, with 13 bases between them. The CDR3 nucleotides read TGTGCCAGCAGCACAGGGTTTGTGGATCAGCCCCAGCATTTT. Translation: CASSTGFVDQPQHF.

This clone showed up just a few times. The rearrangement links TRBV7-9 to TRBJ2-7; unclear D gene. The CDR3 length is 10 residues. V gave up 5 bases and J gave up 7 bases, with 6 bases separating them. From germline, CDR1 is SEHNR and CDR2 FQNEAQ (reference sequence). The CDR3 reads CASSPFEQYF. The CDR3 DNA sequence: TGTGCCAGCAGCCCGTTTGAGCAGTACTTC.

A remark on this clone: The junction differs from germline at one of its ends, possibly a read error. The chain combines TRBV28 with TRBJ2-7, with 8 bases fitting TRBD2. The CDR3 consists of 16 residues. CDR1 is MDHEN, CDR2 SYDVKM, per germline. The CDR3, as DNA: TGTGCCAGCAGTTTATCCCAGCGGGAGCCCTCCGACGAGCAGTACTTC. Protein sequence: CASSLSQREPSDEQYF.